These T cell receptor beta chains were read from a single sample in a study of OX40 agonist ivuxolimab in advanced cancers. Clones were sequenced by immunoSEQ multiplex PCR, and TCRdb holds only the in-frame ones, with some missing. The sample includes roughly 70,000 clones, 87% of them seen just once. The source was CD4+ or CD8+ T cells sorted from blood, collected in a trial of the OX40 agonist ivuxolimab. Receptors originate from an adult with an advanced solid tumor such as melanoma, head and neck, liver or kidney cancer. The CDR3 runs from the conserved cysteine through the conserved F or W. Fields, in order: J gene, CDR3 length, V gene, CDR3 protein.

>TRBJ2-1|14|TRBV5-1
CASSRISSYNEQFF
>TRBJ1-3|16|TRBV4-2
CASSQDLPYSGNTIYF
>TRBJ2-5|15|TRBV10-1
CASSHQPGGQETQYF
>TRBJ2-7|14|TRBV29-1
CSVTPSGRAYEQYF
>TRBJ1-5|12|TRBV10-3
CASRRLNQPQHF
>TRBJ2-1|16|TRBV9
CASSVGLAGGHSEQFF
>TRBJ1-1|16|TRBV7-9
CASSPDQVVMNTEAFF
>TRBJ1-2|12|TRBV4-2
CASSQESYGYTF
>TRBJ1-5|15|TRBV2
CASSDRQGIPRPQHF
>TRBJ1-2|14|TRBV6-6
CASSVLPGGVGYTF
>TRBJ1-3|13|TRBV30
CARSGFSGNTIYF
>TRBJ2-3|16|TRBV19
CASSIAAGVGTDTQYF
>TRBJ2-1|14|TRBV25-1
CASSTQPQGDEQFF
>TRBJ2-1|18|TRBV7-2
CASSLVGTIAGVANEQFF
>TRBJ2-5|12|TRBV28
CASSLHQETQYF
>TRBJ1-2|15|TRBV2
CASSEGGQGLYGYTF
>TRBJ2-2|14|TRBV11-3
CASSLEGGPGELFF
>TRBJ2-3|14|TRBV5-1
CASSLEGWGDTQYF
>TRBJ2-3|14|TRBV9
CASSPSGSTDTQYF
>TRBJ2-3|16|TRBV5-1
CASSFGGAGGVNTQYF
>TRBJ1-6|15|TRBV7-2
CASTSFRGGNSPLHF
>TRBJ1-6|12|TRBV6-5
CASRSVNSALHF
>TRBJ1-2|16|TRBV5-6
CASSPGTGGLNYGYTF
>TRBJ1-6|14|TRBV6-1
CASTADRYNSPLHF
>TRBJ1-5|15|TRBV18
CASSLGQGSNQPQHF
>TRBJ1-1|13|TRBV5-4
CASSGDRNTEAFF
>TRBJ2-7|15|TRBV5-1
CASSLIPEGTYEQYF
>TRBJ2-1|15|TRBV6-5
CASRNTGFRYNEQFF
>TRBJ1-5|15|TRBV27
CASSFAAGSNQPQHF
>TRBJ2-7|14|TRBV28
CASSRTGGRNEQYF
>TRBJ2-3|17|TRBV27
CASSLDRGRGGGDTQYF
>TRBJ2-1|16|TRBV27
CASRILQGSSYNEQFF